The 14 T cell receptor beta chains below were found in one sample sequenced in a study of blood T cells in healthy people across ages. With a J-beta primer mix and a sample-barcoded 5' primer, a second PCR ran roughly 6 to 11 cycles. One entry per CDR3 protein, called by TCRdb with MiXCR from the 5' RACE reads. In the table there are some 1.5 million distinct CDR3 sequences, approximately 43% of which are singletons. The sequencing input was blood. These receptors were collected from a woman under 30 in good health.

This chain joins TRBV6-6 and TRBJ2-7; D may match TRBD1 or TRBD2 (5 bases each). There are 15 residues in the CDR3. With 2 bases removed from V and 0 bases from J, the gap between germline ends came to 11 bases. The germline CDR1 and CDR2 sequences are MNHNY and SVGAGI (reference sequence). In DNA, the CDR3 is TGTGCCAGCAGTTACGGAAGGGACGCCTCCTACGAGCAGTACTTC. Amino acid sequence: CASSYGRDASYEQYF.

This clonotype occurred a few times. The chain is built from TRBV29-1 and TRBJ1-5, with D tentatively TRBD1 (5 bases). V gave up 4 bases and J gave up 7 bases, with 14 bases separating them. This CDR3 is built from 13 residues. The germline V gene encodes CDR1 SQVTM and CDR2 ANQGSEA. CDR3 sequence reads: CSVGGSGGQPQHF. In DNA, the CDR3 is TGCAGCGTTGGGGGGTCCGGAGGGCAGCCCCAGCATTTT. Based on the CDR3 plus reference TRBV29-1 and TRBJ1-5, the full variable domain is SAVISQKPSRDICQRGTSLTIQCQVDSQVTMMFWYRQQPGQSLTLIATANQGSEATYESGFVIDKFPISRPNLTFSTLTVSNMSPEDSSIYLCSVGGSGGQPQHFGDGTRLSIL.

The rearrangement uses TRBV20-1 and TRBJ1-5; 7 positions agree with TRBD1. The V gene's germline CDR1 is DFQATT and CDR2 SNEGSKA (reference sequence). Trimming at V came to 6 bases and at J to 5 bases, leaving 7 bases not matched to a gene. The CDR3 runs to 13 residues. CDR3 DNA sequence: TGCAGTGCGAACCGGGACAGCGATCAGCCCCAGCATTTT. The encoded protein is CSANRDSDQPQHF.

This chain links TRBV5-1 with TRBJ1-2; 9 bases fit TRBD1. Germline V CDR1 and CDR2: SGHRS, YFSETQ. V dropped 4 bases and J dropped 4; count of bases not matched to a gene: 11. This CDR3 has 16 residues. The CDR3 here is CASSQTVGTGIYGYTF. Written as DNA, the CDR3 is TGCGCCAGCAGCCAAACGGTCGGGACAGGGATCTATGGCTACACCTTC. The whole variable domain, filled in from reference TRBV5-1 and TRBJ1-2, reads KAGVTQTPRYLIKTRGQQVTLSCSPISGHRSVSWYQQTPGQGLQFLFEYFSETQRNKGNFPGRFSGRQFSNSRSEMNVSTLELGDSALYLCASSQTVGTGIYGYTFGSGTRLTVV.

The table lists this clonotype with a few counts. The CDR3 spells CATSGATGNSPLHF. CDR3 DNA: TGTGCCACCTCAGGGGCGACCGGTAATTCACCCCTCCACTTT. The chain combines TRBV15 with TRBJ1-6; D perhaps matches TRBD1 (6 bases). The germline V gene encodes CDR1 LNHNV and CDR2 YYDKDF (reference sequence). V dropped 8 bases and J dropped 6 bases, with 14 bases sitting between them. The CDR3 extends over 14 amino acids.

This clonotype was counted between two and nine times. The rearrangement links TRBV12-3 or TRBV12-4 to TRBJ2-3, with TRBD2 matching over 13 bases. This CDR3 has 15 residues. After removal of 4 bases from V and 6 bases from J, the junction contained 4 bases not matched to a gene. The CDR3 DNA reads TGTGCCAGCAGTTCAGGACTAGCGGGAGAGGATACGCAGTATTTT. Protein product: CASSSGLAGEDTQYF.

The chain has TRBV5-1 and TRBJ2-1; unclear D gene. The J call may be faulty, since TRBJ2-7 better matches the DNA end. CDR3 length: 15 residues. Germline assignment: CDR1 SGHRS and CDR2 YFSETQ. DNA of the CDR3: TGCGCCAGCAGCTTGGAGGGTGCCCCCCGCAATGAGCAGTACTTC. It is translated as CASSLEGAPRNEQYF.

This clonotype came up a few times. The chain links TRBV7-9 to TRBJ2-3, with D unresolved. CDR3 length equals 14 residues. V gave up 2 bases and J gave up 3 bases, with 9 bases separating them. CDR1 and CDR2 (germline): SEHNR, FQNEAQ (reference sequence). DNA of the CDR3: TGTGCCAGCAGCTTATGGCGCGAGACAGATACGCAGTATTTT. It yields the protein CASSLWRETDTQYF.

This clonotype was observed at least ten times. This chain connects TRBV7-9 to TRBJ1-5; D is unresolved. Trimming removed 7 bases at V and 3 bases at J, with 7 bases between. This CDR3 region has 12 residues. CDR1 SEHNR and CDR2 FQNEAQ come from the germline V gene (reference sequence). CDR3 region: CASTLDNQPQHF. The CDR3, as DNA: TGTGCCAGCACGCTGGACAATCAGCCCCAGCATTTT.

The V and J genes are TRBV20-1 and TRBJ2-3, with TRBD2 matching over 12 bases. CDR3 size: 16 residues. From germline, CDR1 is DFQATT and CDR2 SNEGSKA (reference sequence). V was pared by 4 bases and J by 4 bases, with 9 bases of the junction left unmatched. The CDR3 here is CSAKRLAGGPADTQYF. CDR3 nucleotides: TGCAGTGCTAAGAGGCTAGCGGGAGGGCCTGCAGATACGCAGTATTTT.

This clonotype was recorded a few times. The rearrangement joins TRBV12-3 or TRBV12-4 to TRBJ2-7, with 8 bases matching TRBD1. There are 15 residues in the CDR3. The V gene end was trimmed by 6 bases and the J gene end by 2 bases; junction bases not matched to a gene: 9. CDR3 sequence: CASRIHRGMAYEQYF. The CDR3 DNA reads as TGTGCCAGCAGGATACACAGGGGGATGGCCTACGAGCAGTACTTC.

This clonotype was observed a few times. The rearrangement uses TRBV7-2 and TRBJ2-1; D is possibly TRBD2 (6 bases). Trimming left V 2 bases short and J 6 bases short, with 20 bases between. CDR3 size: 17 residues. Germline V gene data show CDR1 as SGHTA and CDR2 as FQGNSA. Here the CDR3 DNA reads TGTGCCAGCAGCTTAAGGACGGGGGTATCCACTCTCAATGAGCAGTTCTTC. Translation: CASSLRTGVSTLNEQFF.

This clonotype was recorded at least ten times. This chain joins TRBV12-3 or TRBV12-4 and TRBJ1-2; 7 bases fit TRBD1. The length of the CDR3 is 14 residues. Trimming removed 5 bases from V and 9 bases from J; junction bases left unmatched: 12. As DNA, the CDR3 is TGTGCCAGCAGTACAAGGGACAGACTTGGTAGCTACACCTTC. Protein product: CASSTRDRLGSYTF.

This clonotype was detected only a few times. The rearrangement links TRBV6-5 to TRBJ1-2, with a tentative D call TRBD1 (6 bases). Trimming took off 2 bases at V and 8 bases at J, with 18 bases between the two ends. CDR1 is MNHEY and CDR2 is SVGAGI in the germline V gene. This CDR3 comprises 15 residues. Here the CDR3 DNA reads TGTGCCAGCAGTTACAGCCCTGGACAGTCTAGGGGCTACACCTTC. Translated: CASSYSPGQSRGYTF.